Listed below are T cell receptor beta chains from one sample, sequenced in a study of blood T cells in healthy people across ages. TCRdb reprocessed the 5' RACE reads with MiXCR, giving one entry per CDR3 protein. Of around 1.5 million distinct CDR3 sequences listed, roughly 59% are singletons. Sequencing was performed on blood. These receptors were taken from a man between 18 and 29 years old in good health. CDR3s include the opening cysteine and the closing phenylalanine or tryptophan. The D gene is left open where the match is weak. Clone size, where shown, is once, few, many, or a class for clones that have expanded.

d_gene: NA
v_gene: TRBV27
j_gene: TRBJ2-1
len: 13
abundance: NA
CDR3nt: TGTGCCAGCAGTGTAATCCACACCGACGAGCAGTTCTTC
CDR3aa: CASSVIHTDEQFF

d_gene: TRBD2
v_gene: TRBV7-2
j_gene: TRBJ2-7
len: 15
abundance: few
CDR3nt: TGTGCCAGCAGCTTAGCGATCGGGAGGAACTACGAGCAGTACTTC
CDR3aa: CASSLAIGRNYEQYF

d_gene: TRBD1
v_gene: TRBV6-5
j_gene: TRBJ2-7
len: 16
abundance: NA
CDR3nt: TGTGCCAGCAGTTACGCGAGACAGGGTGGGTCGTACGAGCAGTACTTC
CDR3aa: CASSYARQGGSYEQYF

d_gene: NA
v_gene: TRBV4-1
j_gene: TRBJ1-4
len: 15
abundance: few
CDR3nt: TGCGCCAGCAGCCAAGGTTCAGGACTGGGCGAAAAACTGTTTTTT
CDR3aa: CASSQGSGLGEKLFF

d_gene: TRBD2
v_gene: TRBV24-1
j_gene: TRBJ2-5
len: 15
abundance: NA
CDR3nt: TGTGCCACCAGTGACTCGGGACTAGCGGAAGAGACCCAGTACTTC
CDR3aa: CATSDSGLAEETQYF

d_gene: NA
v_gene: TRBV5-1
j_gene: TRBJ2-1
len: 15
abundance: many
CDR3nt: TGCGCCAGCAGCCCAACCGGGCCCAGTAACGGTGAGCAGTTCTTC
CDR3aa: CASSPTGPSNGEQFF

d_gene: NA
v_gene: TRBV20-1
j_gene: TRBJ1-5
len: 15
abundance: NA
CDR3nt: TGCAGTGCTAGAGATAGGACGGACGGCAATCAGCCCCAGCATTTT
CDR3aa: CSARDRTDGNQPQHF

d_gene: NA
v_gene: TRBV11-2
j_gene: TRBJ2-1
len: 13
abundance: NA
CDR3nt: TGTGCCAGCAGCCACTTGGTAATCAATGAGCAGTTCTTC
CDR3aa: CASSHLVINEQFF

d_gene: TRBD1
v_gene: TRBV27
j_gene: TRBJ2-7
len: 15
abundance: NA
CDR3nt: TGTGCCAGCAGTGCAGGGGGCCCATCCTACAATGAGCAGTACTTC
CDR3aa: CASSAGGPSYNEQYF

d_gene: TRBD1
v_gene: TRBV27
j_gene: TRBJ2-7
len: 14
abundance: NA
CDR3nt: TGTGCCAGCAGTCCCCTCGGGCAGGGGGCTGTGCAGTACTTC
CDR3aa: CASSPLGQGAVQYF

d_gene: NA
v_gene: TRBV29-1
j_gene: TRBJ2-5
len: 11
abundance: NA
CDR3nt: TGCAGCTCGGGAAGCCAAGAGACCCAGTACTTC
CDR3aa: CSSGSQETQYF

d_gene: NA
v_gene: TRBV28
j_gene: TRBJ2-1
len: 14
abundance: few
CDR3nt: TGTGCCAGCAGTGCCGGGACACGCGACAATGAGCAGTTCTTC
CDR3aa: CASSAGTRDNEQFF

d_gene: TRBD1
v_gene: TRBV3-1
j_gene: TRBJ2-7
len: 15
abundance: few
CDR3nt: TGTGCCAGCAGCCAATCAGGGACAGAGCTCTACGAGCAGTACTTC
CDR3aa: CASSQSGTELYEQYF

d_gene: NA
v_gene: TRBV4-3
j_gene: TRBJ1-2
len: 15
abundance: NA
CDR3nt: TGCGCCAGCAGCCATTCACAGGCAGGCGACTATGGCTACACCTTC
CDR3aa: CASSHSQAGDYGYTF

d_gene: NA
v_gene: TRBV20-1
j_gene: TRBJ2-2
len: 14
abundance: NA
CDR3nt: TGCAGTGCTAGATTCACGGGAAGGACCGGGGAGCTGTTTTTT
CDR3aa: CSARFTGRTGELFF

d_gene: NA
v_gene: TRBV12-3/TRBV12-4
j_gene: TRBJ2-5
len: 13
abundance: few
CDR3nt: TGTGCCAGCAGTTTGAGGCAATGGGAGACCCAGTACTTC
CDR3aa: CASSLRQWETQYF

d_gene: NA
v_gene: TRBV27
j_gene: TRBJ2-5
len: 15
abundance: NA
CDR3nt: TGTGCCAGCAGTTTGAGTGTTGAGGCCCAAGAGACCCAGTACTTC
CDR3aa: CASSLSVEAQETQYF

d_gene: TRBD1
v_gene: TRBV7-9
j_gene: TRBJ1-2
len: 16
abundance: NA
CDR3nt: TGTGCCAGCAGCCCCCTCGACAGGGGCCTCAACTATGGCTACACCTTC
CDR3aa: CASSPLDRGLNYGYTF

d_gene: NA
v_gene: TRBV7-6
j_gene: TRBJ1-3
len: 14
abundance: NA
CDR3nt: TGTGCCAGCAGCTGGGGGTACTCTGGAAACACCATATATTTT
CDR3aa: CASSWGYSGNTIYF

d_gene: NA
v_gene: TRBV21-1
j_gene: TRBJ1-4
len: 17
abundance: NA
CDR3nt: TGTGCCAGCAGCAAAATGGGGGCCCGGGACAGAAATGAAAAACTGTTTTTT
CDR3aa: CASSKMGARDRNEKLFF

d_gene: TRBD1
v_gene: TRBV6-5
j_gene: TRBJ1-1
len: 14
abundance: NA
CDR3nt: TGTGCCAGCATCCAAGGGACAGGGAGCACTGAAGCTTTCTTT
CDR3aa: CASIQGTGSTEAFF

d_gene: TRBD2
v_gene: TRBV6-5
j_gene: TRBJ2-7
len: 15
abundance: NA
CDR3nt: TGTGCCAGCAGTTACGCAAGCGGGAGGGCCTACGAGCAGTACTTC
CDR3aa: CASSYASGRAYEQYF

d_gene: TRBD2
v_gene: TRBV4-1
j_gene: TRBJ2-4
len: 15
abundance: few
CDR3nt: TGCGCCAGCAGCCAAGGGGAGCGGGAGATAAACATTCAGTACTTC
CDR3aa: CASSQGEREINIQYF

d_gene: TRBD2
v_gene: TRBV29-1
j_gene: TRBJ2-3
len: 14
abundance: NA
CDR3nt: TGCAGCGTTGCTAGCGGGGGGGCATGGGATACGCAGTATTTT
CDR3aa: CSVASGGAWDTQYF

d_gene: NA
v_gene: TRBV10-3
j_gene: TRBJ1-2
len: 13
abundance: few
CDR3nt: TGTGCCATCAGTGAGGGGGGGCGTAGGGGCTACACCTTC
CDR3aa: CAISEGGRRGYTF

d_gene: NA
v_gene: TRBV10-1
j_gene: TRBJ2-3
len: 15
abundance: NA
CDR3nt: TGCGCCAGCAGTGAGGGACAGCACCGCACAGATACGCAGTATTTT
CDR3aa: CASSEGQHRTDTQYF

d_gene: NA
v_gene: TRBV9
j_gene: TRBJ1-2
len: 14
abundance: NA
CDR3nt: TGTGCCAGCAGCGTAGACGGTTGGGACAATGGCTACACCTTC
CDR3aa: CASSVDGWDNGYTF

d_gene: NA
v_gene: TRBV3-1
j_gene: TRBJ1-5
len: 13
abundance: many
CDR3nt: TGTGCCAGCAGCCAAGGGGGCAATCAGCCCCAGCATTTT
CDR3aa: CASSQGGNQPQHF

d_gene: NA
v_gene: TRBV18
j_gene: TRBJ1-5
len: 14
abundance: NA
CDR3nt: TGTGCCAGCTCACCCCGAACACAGCAACAGCCCCAGCATTTT
CDR3aa: CASSPRTQQQPQHF

d_gene: TRBD2
v_gene: TRBV20-1
j_gene: TRBJ2-5
len: 15
abundance: NA
CDR3nt: TGCAGTGCCCCCGCGGGGGGGGCGTGGCAAGAGACCCAGTACTTC
CDR3aa: CSAPAGGAWQETQYF

d_gene: NA
v_gene: TRBV25-1
j_gene: TRBJ1-5
len: 14
abundance: NA
CDR3nt: TGTGCCAGCAGTGATCGGCAGTCTTATCAGCCCCAGCATTTT
CDR3aa: CASSDRQSYQPQHF

d_gene: NA
v_gene: TRBV14
j_gene: TRBJ2-3
len: 14
abundance: NA
CDR3nt: TGTGCCAGCAGACCTCTAGCGCCGGCAGATACGCAGTATTTT
CDR3aa: CASRPLAPADTQYF

d_gene: NA
v_gene: TRBV14
j_gene: TRBJ2-5
len: 12
abundance: NA
CDR3nt: TGTGCCAGCAGCCGGCTGATAGAGACCCAGTACTTC
CDR3aa: CASSRLIETQYF

d_gene: NA
v_gene: TRBV6-2/TRBV6-3
j_gene: TRBJ2-2
len: 16
abundance: many
CDR3nt: TGTGCCAGCTCGTCCAGCGACCAAATTCACACCGGGGAGCTGTTTTTT
CDR3aa: CASSSSDQIHTGELFF

d_gene: NA
v_gene: TRBV28
j_gene: TRBJ2-3
len: 12
abundance: NA
CDR3nt: TGTGCCAGCAGTTCCGAGGTAGATACGCAGTATTTT
CDR3aa: CASSSEVDTQYF

d_gene: TRBD2
v_gene: TRBV10-2
j_gene: TRBJ2-5
len: 16
abundance: once
CDR3nt: TGCGCCAGCAGTCCAGGGGAAAGCGGGGGTCAAGAGACCCAGTACTTC
CDR3aa: CASSPGESGGQETQYF

d_gene: NA
v_gene: TRBV4-1
j_gene: TRBJ2-4
len: 14
abundance: few
CDR3nt: TGCGCCAGCAGCCAAGTTAAGGGGCGGAACATTCAGTACTTC
CDR3aa: CASSQVKGRNIQYF

d_gene: NA
v_gene: TRBV28
j_gene: TRBJ2-7
len: 12
abundance: NA
CDR3nt: TGTGCCAGCAGTTCCTCCAGGGGCGAGCAGTACTTC
CDR3aa: CASSSSRGEQYF

d_gene: TRBD1
v_gene: TRBV7-7
j_gene: TRBJ2-5
len: 11
abundance: NA
CDR3nt: TGTGCCGCTGGACAGGGGCAGACCCAGTACTTC
CDR3aa: CAAGQGQTQYF

d_gene: TRBD2
v_gene: TRBV28
j_gene: TRBJ2-2
len: 15
abundance: NA
CDR3nt: TGTGCCAGCAGTTATCAGGCGGGAGACACCGGGGAGCTGTTTTTT
CDR3aa: CASSYQAGDTGELFF

d_gene: TRBD2
v_gene: TRBV2
j_gene: TRBJ2-1
len: 15
abundance: NA
CDR3nt: TGTGCCAGCAGCCCTGGGAGCGGGGGGCTCTATGAGCAGTTCTTC
CDR3aa: CASSPGSGGLYEQFF

d_gene: NA
v_gene: TRBV21-1
j_gene: TRBJ1-6
len: 15
abundance: NA
CDR3nt: TGTGCCAGCAGCAGCCATCGGCCATCTAATTCACCCCTCCACTTT
CDR3aa: CASSSHRPSNSPLHF

d_gene: NA
v_gene: TRBV2
j_gene: TRBJ1-2
len: 16
abundance: NA
CDR3nt: TGTGCCAGCAGTGAATCCGTCAGATCTTCGTCTTGGGGCTACACCTTC
CDR3aa: CASSESVRSSSWGYTF

d_gene: TRBD2
v_gene: TRBV2
j_gene: TRBJ2-2
len: 15
abundance: NA
CDR3nt: TGTGCCGGATCGGGACTAGCGGGACCCACCGGGGAGCTGTTTTTT
CDR3aa: CAGSGLAGPTGELFF

d_gene: NA
v_gene: TRBV5-1
j_gene: TRBJ1-5
len: 14
abundance: NA
CDR3nt: TGCGCCAGCAGCTTGGCTGGCCACGATAAGCCCCAGCATTTT
CDR3aa: CASSLAGHDKPQHF

d_gene: TRBD2
v_gene: TRBV10-1
j_gene: TRBJ2-2
len: 15
abundance: NA
CDR3nt: TGCGCCAGCAGTGATCGGGCGGGAGTCCCCGGGGAGCTGTTTTTT
CDR3aa: CASSDRAGVPGELFF

d_gene: TRBD2
v_gene: TRBV5-1
j_gene: TRBJ2-5
len: 17
abundance: NA
CDR3nt: TGCGCCAGCAGCTTGGGACTAGCGGGAGACCCTGACAATGAGCAGTACTTC
CDR3aa: CASSLGLAGDPDNEQYF

d_gene: NA
v_gene: TRBV10-3
j_gene: TRBJ1-2
len: 12
abundance: NA
CDR3nt: TGTGCCATCAAAGGGGATAACTATGGCTACACCTTC
CDR3aa: CAIKGDNYGYTF

d_gene: NA
v_gene: TRBV27
j_gene: TRBJ2-5
len: 15
abundance: few
CDR3nt: TGTGCCAGCAGCCCAGTGGGGGTAACTGAAGAGACCCAGTACTTC
CDR3aa: CASSPVGVTEETQYF

d_gene: TRBD1
v_gene: TRBV10-3
j_gene: TRBJ2-7
len: 15
abundance: NA
CDR3nt: TGTGCCATCAGTGACTCGGACAGGGAAGCCTACGAGCAGTACTTC
CDR3aa: CAISDSDREAYEQYF

d_gene: NA
v_gene: TRBV10-3
j_gene: TRBJ1-2
len: 15
abundance: NA
CDR3nt: TGTGCCATCAGTGAACGGGAAAACACTCCCTATGGCTACACCTTC
CDR3aa: CAISERENTPYGYTF

d_gene: NA
v_gene: TRBV29-1
j_gene: TRBJ2-7
len: 12
abundance: NA
CDR3nt: TGCAGCGTTATCGAAAGCTCCTACGAGCAGTACTTC
CDR3aa: CSVIESSYEQYF

d_gene: TRBD2
v_gene: TRBV15
j_gene: TRBJ2-5
len: 15
abundance: NA
CDR3nt: TGTGCCACCAGTACTAGCGGGGGACACCAAGAGACCCAGTACTTC
CDR3aa: CATSTSGGHQETQYF